These 26 T cell receptor beta chains were all obtained from the same sample, sequenced in a study of shared clonotypes between healthy human individuals. Method: immunoSEQ multiplex PCR; TCRdb's copy keeps in-frame clones and lacks some. The table shows around 720,000 clones, with around four fifths occurring only once. Material: memory CD4+ T cells sorted from blood. Subset defined: CD45RA-negative fraction. The source is a woman in her twenties or thirties in good health.

This clone was observed a handful of times. The chain couples TRBV28 to TRBJ1-2; unclear D gene. With 10 bases removed from V and 6 bases from J, the gap between germline ends came to 18 bases. Per germline, CDR1 MDHEN and CDR2 SYDVKM. The CDR3 extends over 13 amino acids. The CDR3 region is CATTLEGLHGYTF. The DNA for the CDR3 is TGTGCCACGACCTTGGAGGGATTGCATGGCTACACCTTC.

The genes are TRBV19 and TRBJ1-5, with D possibly being TRBD1 (5 bases). The CDR3 contains 16 residues. V gave up 0 bases and J gave up 4 bases, with 13 bases separating them. Germline assignment: CDR1 LNHDA and CDR2 SQIVND (reference sequence). The CDR3 here is CASSIDSRGGNQPQHF. CDR3 bases: TGTGCCAGTAGTATAGATTCGAGGGGCGGTAATCAGCCCCAGCATTTT.

The V gene is TRBV27, the J gene TRBJ1-1; 8 bases map to TRBD1. Per germline, CDR1 MNHEY and CDR2 SMNVEV (reference sequence). Trimming cost V 4 bases and J 11 bases; bases outside gene matches: 12. The CDR3 has 14 amino acids. The CDR3 reads CASSWTGSGTSAFF. The CDR3 DNA follows: TGTGCCAGCAGTTGGACAGGGAGTGGTACTTCGGCTTTCTTT.

This chain links TRBV10-1 with TRBJ2-5; TRBD2 matches at 10 bases. The V gene's germline CDR1 is WNHNN and CDR2 SYGVQD (reference sequence). This CDR3 comprises 15 residues. V gave up 2 bases and J gave up 4 bases; unmatched junction bases: 4. DNA for the CDR3: TGCGCCAGCAGTGAGACGGGACTAGCGCGAGAGACCCAGTACTTC. Protein product: CASSETGLARETQYF.

This clone is a singleton in its sample. The rearrangement links TRBV28 to TRBJ2-1, with 11 positions matching TRBD2. The CDR3 contains 15 residues. Germline assignment: CDR1 MDHEN and CDR2 SYDVKM. V dropped 5 bases and J dropped 7; count of bases not matched to a gene: 7. The CDR3 spells CASSAGTSGRNEQFF. The CDR3 nucleotides read TGTGCCAGCAGTGCGGGGACTAGCGGAAGGAATGAGCAGTTCTTC.

This sequence joins TRBV27 and TRBJ2-1, with TRBD2 identical over 13 bases. V dropped 2 bases and J dropped 8; count of bases not matched to a gene: 3. Germline-derived CDR1 and CDR2 are MNHEY and SMNVEV (reference sequence). This CDR3 comprises 15 residues. The CDR3 region is CASSLGLAGVDEQFF. As DNA, the CDR3 is TGTGCCAGCAGTTTAGGACTAGCGGGAGTGGATGAGCAGTTCTTC.

This chain links TRBV2 with TRBJ2-3; perhaps D is TRBD1 or TRBD2 (5 bases each). With 1 base removed from V and 10 bases from J, the gap between germline ends came to 12 bases. Germline V lookup: CDR1 SNHLY, CDR2 FYNNEI. The CDR3 covers 13 residues. DNA of the CDR3: TGTGCCAGCAGTGAAGACGGACTGGGGGCGCAGTATTTT. It codes for CASSEDGLGAQYF.

This sequence joins TRBV6-7 and TRBJ2-2; D might be TRBD1 or TRBD2, each matching 7 bases. TRBV6-7 is sorted into the ORF group, with uncertain function. The CDR3 is 14 amino acids. V was clipped by 10 bases and J by 4 bases, with 16 bases between them. For the CDR3, the DNA is TGTGCCAACAGGGAGGGGGCCCGCACCGGGGAGCTGTTTTTT. It encodes CANREGARTGELFF.

The chain combines TRBV7-2 with TRBJ1-1; 8 bases agree with TRBD1. Germline V gives CDR1 SGHTA, CDR2 FQGNSA. This CDR3 comprises 14 residues. J was trimmed by 5 bases and V by 4 bases; bases with no gene match: 6. CDR3 protein: CASSSRTGNTEAFF. CDR3 DNA sequence: TGTGCCAGCAGCTCCAGGACAGGGAATACTGAAGCTTTCTTT.

This clone came up once. Distinct nucleotide sequences in the sample also encode this CDR3. The V gene is TRBV7-9, the J gene TRBJ1-5; D ambiguous. CDR3 length: 15 residues. V was cut by 1 base and J by 3 bases, with 10 bases left in between. The germline gives CDR1 SEHNR, CDR2 FQNEAQ (reference sequence). In DNA, the CDR3 is TGTGCCAGCAGCTTAGGGTCGGGATCCAATCAGCCCCAGCATTTT. Translating gives CASSLGSGSNQPQHF.

The CDR3 is CASRRQGVLDTQYF. DNA of the CDR3: TGTGCCAGCAGACGACAGGGGGTCCTAGATACGCAGTATTTT. The V gene is TRBV6-5, the J gene TRBJ2-3, with 9 bases aligning to TRBD1. The CDR3 loop spans 14 amino acids. V shed 6 bases, J shed 5 bases, and the junction held 6 bases outside the gene matches. CDR1 and CDR2 (germline): MNHEY, SVGAGI.

The CDR3 bases are TGTGCCAGCAGTGATTTTGCGGGAGGTATCTCGGCCGAGCAGTACTTC. Translation: CASSDFAGGISAEQYF. The chain carries TRBV2 and TRBJ2-7; 8 bases match TRBD2. The V gene's germline CDR1 is SNHLY and CDR2 FYNNEI. V lost 3 bases to trimming and J lost 6 bases; unmatched junction nucleotides: 13. CDR3 length: 16 residues.

This clone has only one observation. J is TRBJ2-7 and V is TRBV18; 12 bases map to TRBD1. Germline values: CDR1 KGHSH, CDR2 LQKENI. The V and J ends lost 4 bases and 6 bases, in that order; junction bases with no gene match: 7. This CDR3 contains 15 residues. The CDR3 reads CASSQGQGARREQYF. As DNA, the CDR3 is TGTGCCAGCTCACAGGGACAGGGGGCGCGGCGCGAGCAGTACTTC.

The CDR3 region has the DNA TGCGCCAGCAGCAAACTTGTCCCGACTAGCGGGAGTAGTCGTGGAGAGACCCAGTACTTC. The encoded protein is CASSKLVPTSGSSRGETQYF. This chain connects TRBV4-1 to TRBJ2-5, with 12 bases that match TRBD2. V shed 5 bases, J shed 4 bases, and the junction held 20 bases outside the gene matches. Germline CDR1 is MGHRA and CDR2 is YSYEKL. CDR3 length: 20 amino acids.

CDR3 DNA: TGTGCCACCAGCAGAGATAGGGGCGGGAGTGATACGCAGTATTTT. This codes for CATSRDRGGSDTQYF. The chain recombines TRBV15 with TRBJ2-3; 7 bases agree with TRBD2. J lost 6 bases, V lost 0 bases, and 6 bases had no gene match. CDR1 and CDR2 from the germline V gene are LNHNV and YYDKDF (reference sequence). This CDR3 is built from 15 residues.

This clone showed up many times. As DNA, the CDR3 is TGTGCCAGCAGCTTTGGGGGCAGTAACACCGGGGAGCTGTTTTTT. This encodes CASSFGGSNTGELFF. V usage is TRBV7-8 and J usage is TRBJ2-2; TRBD1 is a possible D gene (6 bases). Germline V CDR1 and CDR2: SGHVS, FQNEAQ. Trimming stripped 3 bases from V and 2 bases from J, with 10 bases between. The CDR3 is 15 residues long.

This clone was found many times. This specimen includes other DNA sequences encoding the same CDR3. The genes are TRBV5-1 and TRBJ2-5; either TRBD1 or TRBD2 may fit D (6 bases each). Germline V gives CDR1 SGHRS, CDR2 YFSETQ. The CDR3 covers 16 residues. V gave up 4 bases and J gave up 5 bases, with 21 bases separating them. The CDR3 here is CASSQHPGEVMETQYF. In DNA, the CDR3 is TGCGCCAGCAGCCAGCACCCAGGGGAGGTGATGGAGACCCAGTACTTC.

V is TRBV28 and J is TRBJ1-2; D uncertain. V was shortened by 9 bases and J by 8 bases, with 19 bases between the two germline ends. This CDR3 comprises 13 residues. The germline gives CDR1 MDHEN, CDR2 SYDVKM. CDR3 protein: CASTRTVLSGYTF. The CDR3 nucleotides are TGTGCCAGTACCCGGACCGTATTGTCCGGCTACACCTTC.

The chain joins TRBV5-6 to TRBJ2-7; unclear D gene. V was shortened by 0 bases and J by 3 bases, with 7 bases between the two germline ends. CDR1 is SGHDT, CDR2 YYEEEE, per germline. The length of the CDR3 is 13 residues. DNA for the CDR3: TGTGCCAGCAGCTTGGGCCGAAACTACGAGCAGTACTTC. Translated, it gives CASSLGRNYEQYF. Using reference TRBV5-6 and TRBJ2-7 for the parts outside the CDR3, the full variable domain is DAGVTQSPTHLIKTRGQQVTLRCSPKSGHDTVSWYQQALGQGPQFIFQYYEEEERQRGNFPDRFSGHQFPNYSSELNVNALLLGDSALYLCASSLGRNYEQYFGPGTRLTVT.

The V and J genes are TRBV5-1 and TRBJ1-1; the D gene is possibly TRBD1 (6 bases). The germline V gene has CDR1 SGHRS and CDR2 YFSETQ. The CDR3 totals 16 residues. V shed 1 base and J shed 2 bases, with 15 bases lying between them. The CDR3 sequence: CASSLWGAGTNTEAFF. The DNA for the CDR3 is TGCGCCAGCAGCTTGTGGGGCGCAGGGACAAACACTGAAGCTTTCTTT.

The J gene is TRBJ1-1, the V gene TRBV4-1; 9 bases agree with TRBD1. CDR1 MGHRA and CDR2 YSYEKL come from the germline V gene. The CDR3 loop spans 16 amino acids. The ends lost 0 bases at V and 5 bases at J; junction bases unmatched: 7. The CDR3 DNA sequence: TGCGCCAGCAGCCAAGAAAAGACAGGGGGGCGGACTGAAGCTTTCTTT. Its protein is CASSQEKTGGRTEAFF.

This chain links TRBV30 with TRBJ1-5; 12 nucleotides line up with TRBD1. V shed 2 bases and J 6 bases; nucleotides not matched to a gene: 8. This CDR3 spans 16 amino acids. The germline gives CDR1 GTSNPN, CDR2 SVGIG (reference sequence). Here the CDR3 reads CAWSSGTGGFIQPQHF. CDR3 nucleotide sequence: TGTGCCTGGAGTTCAGGGACAGGGGGCTTTATTCAGCCCCAGCATTTT. Filled out from reference TRBV30 and TRBJ1-5, the complete variable domain reads SQTIHQWPATLVQPVGSPLSLECTVEGTSNPNLYWYRQAAGRGLQLLFYSVGIGQISSEVPQNLSASRPQDRQFILSSKKLLLSDSGFYLCAWSSGTGGFIQPQHFGDGTRLSIL.

The chain carries TRBV7-2 and TRBJ2-5; 7 bases are a match to TRBD2. Germline V gene sequence: CDR1 SGHTA, CDR2 FQGNSA. V lost 7 bases and J lost 5; bases outside the gene matches: 13. The CDR3 loop spans 15 amino acids. DNA of the CDR3: TGTGCCAGCACCGTACAAACGGGAGGACGGGAGACCCAGTACTTC. Translated: CASTVQTGGRETQYF.

The rearrangement joins TRBV2 to TRBJ1-1; D might be TRBD1 (6 bases). V was trimmed by 3 bases and J by 4 bases, leaving 15 bases between them. CDR1 and CDR2 from the germline V gene are SNHLY and FYNNEI. CDR3 length: 15 residues. The DNA for the CDR3 is TGTGCCAGCAGTGATTCCGGGACACCGGCCACTGAAGCTTTCTTT. This sequence encodes CASSDSGTPATEAFF.

The chain is built from TRBV19 and TRBJ2-1; D is undetermined. Trimming pared 0 bases from V and 7 bases from J, leaving 16 bases between. CDR3 size: 16 residues. The germline CDR1 and CDR2 sequences are LNHDA and SQIVND (reference sequence). Here the CDR3 DNA reads TGTGCCAGTAGTATAGAGGGGAACACCCCTTGGAATGAGCAGTTCTTC. Amino acids: CASSIEGNTPWNEQFF.

The chain employs TRBV7-9 and TRBJ2-1, with D tentatively TRBD1 (6 bases). CDR1 and CDR2 from the germline V gene are SEHNR and FQNEAQ (reference sequence). This CDR3 is 15 amino acids long. The V gene lost 5 bases and the J gene lost 2 bases, with 13 bases spanning the gap. The DNA of the CDR3 is TGTGCCAGCAGCCCACCAGGGGACCCCTACAATGAGCAGTTCTTC. This sequence encodes CASSPPGDPYNEQFF. The entire variable domain, with the rest obtained from reference TRBV7-9 and TRBJ2-1, is as follows: DTGVSQNPRHKITKRGQNVTFRCDPISEHNRLYWYRQTLGQGPEFLTYFQNEAQLEKSRLLSDRFSAERPKGSFSTLEIQRTEQGDSAMYLCASSPPGDPYNEQFFGPGTRLTVL.